Listed here are 25 T cell receptor beta chains from one sample, sequenced in a study of blood T cell repertoires in COVID-19. TCRdb's copy holds only in-frame clones and misses some; the assay was immunoSEQ multiplex PCR. Here the sample spans roughly 110,000 clones, about 84% being singletons. Material for sequencing was peripheral blood. These receptors came from a man aged 50-60 years with acute or convalescent COVID-19.

This rearrangement joins TRBV11-3 to TRBJ2-1; 7 bases align to TRBD2. Germline V gives CDR1 SGHNT, CDR2 YENEEA. The CDR3 contains 15 residues. Germline trimming cut 4 bases from V and 2 bases from J; bases unmatched to any gene: 5. DNA for the CDR3: TGTGCCAGCAGCTCGGGGGGAGGGCCCTACAATGAGCAGTTCTTC. It codes for CASSSGGGPYNEQFF. The full variable domain, completed using reference TRBV11-3 and TRBJ2-1, is EAGVVQSPRYKIIEKKQPVAFWCNPISGHNTLYWYLQNLGQGPELLIRYENEEAVDDSQLPKDRFSAERLKGVDSTLKIQPAELGDSAVYLCASSSGGGPYNEQFFGPGTRLTVL.

V and J are TRBV7-2 and TRBJ2-7; the match to TRBD1 covers 8 bases. The CDR3 is 12 amino acids. Per germline, CDR1 SGHTA and CDR2 FQGNSA. J was trimmed by 6 bases and V by 3 bases; bases with no gene match: 1. Written as DNA, the CDR3 is TGTGCCAGCAGCTTCACAGGGGGCGAGCAGTACTTC. It encodes CASSFTGGEQYF.

This clone was recorded once. The V gene is TRBV10-3, the J gene TRBJ1-2; D is unclear. This CDR3 contains 13 residues. Germline assignment: CDR1 ENHRY and CDR2 SYGVKD. V was pared by 6 bases and J by 1 base, with 9 bases between. The CDR3 DNA reads as TGTGCCATCAGGCCCTCGGGTAACTATGGCTACACCTTC. It translates to CAIRPSGNYGYTF.

This clone has a count of ten or more. The V and J genes are TRBV20-1 and TRBJ1-2; D may be TRBD1 (6 bases). Germline lookup yields CDR1 DFQATT and CDR2 SNEGSKA (reference sequence). The CDR3 extends over 11 amino acids. The germline V and J ends were trimmed by 1 base and 7 bases, with 7 bases remaining between them. The CDR3 reads CSARGGGGYTF. The CDR3, as DNA: TGCAGTGCTAGAGGAGGGGGTGGCTACACCTTC.

This rearrangement joins TRBV6-1 to TRBJ2-7; TRBD1 is a possible D gene (5 bases). V was trimmed by 0 bases and J by 0 bases, leaving 9 bases between them. Germline V lookup: CDR1 MNHNS, CDR2 SASEGT. The CDR3 spans 15 residues. The CDR3 loop is CASSEAWTHSYEQYV. The CDR3 region has the DNA TGTGCCAGCAGTGAAGCGTGGACACACTCCTACGAGCAGTACGTC.

The V gene is TRBV2, the J gene TRBJ1-5; 7 bases are a match to TRBD1. CDR1 is SNHLY, CDR2 FYNNEI, per germline. The V segment lost 5 bases and the J segment 2 bases; nucleotides outside the gene matches: 6. The CDR3 contains 15 residues. The CDR3, as DNA: TGTGCCAGCAGTCCACAGGGGTCGCGCAATCAGCCCCAGCATTTT. Protein: CASSPQGSRNQPQHF.

The chain recombines TRBV27 with TRBJ1-2; TRBD1 aligns across 7 bases. Per the germline V gene, CDR1 is MNHEY and CDR2 is SMNVEV (reference sequence). The junction had 8 bases not matched to a gene; V was cut back by 6 bases and J by 4 bases. This CDR3 is built from 14 residues. The DNA for the CDR3 is TGTGCCAGCAGACCCCAGGGGGTAGGCTATGGCTACACCTTC. This translates into CASRPQGVGYGYTF.

This clone appeared a single time. The J gene is TRBJ2-1, the V gene TRBV2, with 9 bases lining up with TRBD2. Per the germline V gene, CDR1 is SNHLY and CDR2 is FYNNEI. The CDR3 runs 16 residues. Germline trimming cut 4 bases from V and 3 bases from J; bases unmatched to any gene: 7. CDR3 nucleotides: TGTGCCAGCAGTGGGGGGTTGACTAGCGGCTACAATGAGCAGTTCTTC. It translates to CASSGGLTSGYNEQFF.

The chain carries TRBV4-1 and TRBJ2-7; TRBD1 matches 8 bases. Trimming cost V 4 bases and J 1 base; bases outside gene matches: 6. The CDR3 sequence is 15 residues long. The germline CDR1 and CDR2 sequences are MGHRA and YSYEKL. CDR3 sequence reads: CASSLGTGGSYEQYF. The CDR3 DNA follows: TGCGCCAGCAGCCTGGGGACAGGCGGTTCCTACGAGCAGTACTTC.

The chain is built from TRBV19 and TRBJ1-4; D is unclear. Germline CDR1 reads LNHDA; CDR2 reads SQIVND (reference sequence). The V end lost 3 bases, the J end lost 4 bases, and 18 bases lay between the germline ends. The length of the CDR3 is 17 residues. CDR3 DNA: TGTGCCAGTAGTATCAACGCGGGTACGGTCCTTAATGAAAAACTGTTTTTT. Amino acid sequence: CASSINAGTVLNEKLFF.

The V and J genes are TRBV30 and TRBJ1-1; D unresolved. The CDR3 is made up of 13 amino acids. Trimming cost V 3 bases and J 3 bases, with 11 bases left between them. Germline CDR1 reads GTSNPN; CDR2 reads SVGIG (reference sequence). CDR3 sequence: CAWREGWDTEAFF. The CDR3 DNA sequence: TGTGCCTGGAGAGAGGGTTGGGACACTGAAGCTTTCTTT.

V usage is TRBV2 and J usage is TRBJ2-5, with 12 bases fitting TRBD2. Germline CDR1 is SNHLY and CDR2 is FYNNEI. V lost 3 bases to trimming and J lost 1 base; unmatched junction nucleotides: 3. The CDR3 covers 16 residues. The CDR3 coding sequence is TGTGCCAGCAGTGACCCTAGCGGGGGGGGCCAAGAGACCCAGTACTTC. Its translation is CASSDPSGGGQETQYF.

The rearrangement links TRBV5-1 to TRBJ1-2; D remains unclear. The CDR3 is 14 amino acids. V lost 0 bases and J 5 bases, leaving 11 bases between the germline ends. Germline V gene sequence: CDR1 SGHRS, CDR2 YFSETQ. The CDR3 is CASSLERKRYGYTF. The CDR3 DNA sequence: TGCGCCAGCAGCTTGGAAAGGAAGCGATATGGCTACACCTTC. Using reference TRBV5-1 and TRBJ1-2 for the parts outside the CDR3, the full variable domain is KAGVTQTPRYLIKTRGQQVTLSCSPISGHRSVSWYQQTPGQGLQFLFEYFSETQRNKGNFPGRFSGRQFSNSRSEMNVSTLELGDSALYLCASSLERKRYGYTFGSGTRLTVV.

This sequence joins TRBV3-1 (or the pseudogene TRBV3-2) and TRBJ2-1; 9 nucleotides align to TRBD2. The CDR3 is 12 residues long. Per germline, CDR1 LGHDT and CDR2 YNNKEL (reference sequence). The CDR3 nucleotides read TGTGCGGTTGGCGGGGGGGCTGCTGAGCAGTTCTTC. As protein: CAVGGGAAEQFF.

The table lists this clone with a few counts. V gene TRBV14 combines with J gene TRBJ1-1; D remains unclear. V lost 6 bases to trimming and J lost 0 bases, with 14 bases between them. The CDR3 sequence is 15 residues long. Germline lookup yields CDR1 SGHDN and CDR2 FVKESK. This CDR3 reads CASSPKTSMNTEAFF. The DNA of the CDR3 is TGTGCCAGCAGTCCAAAGACATCTATGAACACTGAAGCTTTCTTT.

The rearrangement links TRBV6-5 to TRBJ2-3, with D perhaps matching TRBD1 (6 bases). This CDR3 spans 12 amino acids. Germline lookup yields CDR1 MNHEY and CDR2 SVGAGI. V dropped 0 bases and J dropped 14 bases, with 12 bases sitting between them. The CDR3 spells CASSYSNQGWYF. In DNA, the CDR3 is TGTGCCAGCAGTTACTCGAACCAGGGGTGGTATTTT.

This clone has only one observation. The genes are TRBV19 and TRBJ2-7, with TRBD2 matching 7 bases. With 6 bases clipped from V and 0 bases from J, the junction kept 8 bases outside the gene matches. The germline gives CDR1 LNHDA, CDR2 SQIVND (reference sequence). There are 15 residues in the CDR3. The CDR3 is CASREASGLSYEQYF. The CDR3 DNA reads as TGTGCCAGTAGGGAGGCTAGCGGCCTCTCCTACGAGCAGTACTTC.

The chain combines TRBV5-4 with TRBJ2-6; 8 bases map to TRBD1. Germline V lookup: CDR1 SGHNT, CDR2 YYREEE (reference sequence). V lost 0 bases to trimming and J lost 0 bases; unmatched junction nucleotides: 5. The CDR3 has 18 amino acids. The CDR3 loop reads CASSLAGTGVSGANVLTF. CDR3 bases: TGTGCCAGCAGCTTGGCCGGGACAGGAGTCTCTGGGGCCAACGTCCTGACTTTC.

Only a few counts were recorded for this clone. This rearrangement joins TRBV2 to TRBJ2-3, with a tentative D call TRBD1 (6 bases). Germline CDR1 reads SNHLY; CDR2 reads FYNNEI. Trimming cost V 4 bases and J 4 bases, with 9 bases left between them. The CDR3 covers 13 residues. CDR3 protein: CASSARQADTQYF. The CDR3 DNA sequence: TGTGCCAGCAGTGCAAGACAGGCAGATACGCAGTATTTT.

This chain links TRBV6-5 with TRBJ1-2; D remains ambiguous. This CDR3 comprises 14 residues. V lost 4 bases and J 3 bases, leaving 12 bases between the germline ends. Germline assignment: CDR1 MNHEY and CDR2 SVGAGI. This CDR3 reads CASSSGGVDYGYTF. CDR3 nucleotides: TGTGCCAGCAGTTCCGGCGGGGTGGACTATGGCTACACCTTC.

V and J are TRBV6-1 and TRBJ2-7; 9 bases line up with TRBD2. The germline CDR1 and CDR2 sequences are MNHNS and SASEGT. CDR3 size: 15 residues. V gave up 2 bases and J gave up 0 bases; unmatched junction bases: 2. The CDR3 bases are TGTGCCAGCAGTGAAAGCGGGGGGATCTCCTACGAGCAGTACTTC. This translates into CASSESGGISYEQYF.

J is TRBJ1-2 and V is TRBV7-6, with 7 bases fitting TRBD1. The CDR3 spans 16 residues. V trimming: 4 bases; J trimming: 6 bases; junction bases outside the gene matches: 14. Germline V gives CDR1 SGHVS, CDR2 FNYEAQ. CDR3 sequence (DNA): TGTGCCAGCAGCTCAGGCCGACAGGGCGGAGGAAATGGCTACACCTTC. This encodes CASSSGRQGGGNGYTF.

This chain connects TRBV9 to TRBJ2-3; a weak D match, TRBD2 (5 bases). V dropped 2 bases and J dropped 1 base, with 11 bases sitting between them. The CDR3 length is 15 residues. Germline assignment: CDR1 SGDLS and CDR2 YYNGEE. Written as DNA, the CDR3 is TGTGCCAGCAGCGTTGACGGGGTACGCACAGATACGCAGTATTTT. Translation: CASSVDGVRTDTQYF.

The table lists this clone with a few counts. The V and J genes are TRBV7-8 and TRBJ1-1, with D unclear. The CDR3 totals 13 residues. Germline loops: CDR1 SGHVS, CDR2 FQNEAQ. V lost 4 bases and J lost 1, with 7 bases in between. CDR3 sequence reads: CASSSDSNTEAFF. The CDR3 coding sequence is TGTGCCAGCAGCTCCGACTCGAACACTGAAGCTTTCTTT.

In regard to this clone: This same CDR3 is encoded by further DNA sequences in the sample. The chain joins TRBV6-1 to TRBJ1-2; perhaps TRBD1 as D (6 bases). The germline V gene has CDR1 MNHNS and CDR2 SASEGT. Trimming took off 0 bases at V and 7 bases at J, with 12 bases between the two ends. The CDR3 extends over 14 amino acids. The CDR3: CASSEARGWGGYTF. The DNA for the CDR3 is TGTGCCAGCAGTGAAGCGAGGGGGTGGGGTGGCTACACCTTC.